These 8 T cell receptor beta chains originate from one sample sequenced in a study of blood T cell repertoires in COVID-19. Libraries were prepared by immunoSEQ multiplex PCR; TCRdb keeps only in-frame clonotypes and omits some of them. The sample holds about 200,000 clones; around 79% are singletons and the top ten take 13%. The sample taken for sequencing was peripheral blood. The receptors come from a man in his forties or fifties who had recovered from COVID-19.

The gene calls are TRBV15 and TRBJ2-1; maybe TRBD1 (7 bases). This CDR3 region has 15 residues. The germline V and J ends were trimmed by 3 bases and 3 bases, with 12 bases remaining between them. Germline CDR1 reads LNHNV; CDR2 reads YYDKDF (reference sequence). The CDR3 loop reads CATSRGQGGYNEQFF. CDR3 DNA sequence: TGTGCCACCAGCAGGGGCCAGGGGGGCTACAATGAGCAGTTCTTC. The whole variable domain, filled in from reference TRBV15 and TRBJ2-1, reads DAMVIQNPRYQVTQFGKPVTLSCSQTLNHNVMYWYQQKSSQAPKLLFHYYDKDFNNEADTPDNFQSRRPNTSFCFLDIRSPGLGDTAMYLCATSRGQGGYNEQFFGPGTRLTVL.

J is TRBJ2-1 and V is TRBV7-9, with D possibly TRBD1 on 6 matching bases. Germline CDR1 and CDR2: SEHNR and FQNEAQ (reference sequence). CDR3 length: 14 amino acids. V shed 4 bases and J shed 6 bases, with 13 bases lying between them. CDR3 region: CASSWGLAGNEQFF. CDR3 coding DNA: TGTGCCAGCAGCTGGGGGCTAGCCGGCAATGAGCAGTTCTTC.

The CDR3: CAITPQGHQGDEQFF. The CDR3 bases are TGTGCCATAACACCGCAGGGGCACCAGGGCGATGAGCAGTTCTTC. This rearrangement joins TRBV10-3 to TRBJ2-1, with TRBD1 as a possible D gene (6 bases). The CDR3 consists of 15 residues. Germline loops: CDR1 ENHRY, CDR2 SYGVKD. V gave up 9 bases and J gave up 8 bases, with 23 bases separating them.

This clone appeared a single time. The DNA of the CDR3 is TGTGCCAGCAGCTTCCGACTAGCGGGAGAAACAGATACGCAGTATTTT. Its translation is CASSFRLAGETDTQYF. The chain recombines TRBV9 with TRBJ2-3, with 12 bases matching TRBD2. Per the germline V gene, CDR1 is SGDLS and CDR2 is YYNGEE. The V gene end was trimmed by 4 bases and the J gene end by 3 bases; junction bases not matched to a gene: 6. The CDR3 is 16 residues long.

This chain joins TRBV4-2 and TRBJ1-5, with 7 positions matching TRBD1. The J segment lost 4 bases and the V segment lost 0 bases, leaving 6 bases of the junction unmatched. Germline CDR1 LGHNA, CDR2 YNFKEQ. This CDR3 comprises 16 residues. The CDR3 reads CASSQDWDRSNQPQHF. The CDR3 nucleotides are TGTGCCAGCAGCCAAGATTGGGACAGATCAAATCAGCCCCAGCATTTT.

The sample holds one count of this clone. The J gene is TRBJ1-3, the V gene TRBV18; 9 nucleotides match TRBD1. The V gene's germline CDR1 is KGHSH and CDR2 LQKENI. The length of the CDR3 is 16 residues. The V gene end was trimmed by 4 bases and the J gene end by 0 bases; junction bases not matched to a gene: 4. CDR3 sequence reads: CASSRLGQGSGNTIYF. In nucleotides, the CDR3 is TGTGCCAGCTCACGCCTGGGACAGGGCTCTGGAAACACCATATATTTT.

V usage is TRBV7-2 and J usage is TRBJ2-7, with 7 bases that match TRBD1. V was clipped by 5 bases and J by 1 base; unmatched bases: 8. Germline V gives CDR1 SGHTA, CDR2 FQGNSA. This CDR3 is built from 15 residues. The CDR3 DNA follows: TGTGCCAGCAGCCAAACCGGGACAGCGTCCTACGAGCAGTACTTC. As protein: CASSQTGTASYEQYF.

The chain carries TRBV5-4 and TRBJ2-7, with TRBD1 identical over 7 bases. The germline CDR1 and CDR2 sequences are SGHNT and YYREEE (reference sequence). The CDR3 is 16 amino acids. Germline trimming cut 2 bases from V and 2 bases from J; bases unmatched to any gene: 10. CDR3: CASSLDAGTATYEQYF. CDR3 nucleotides: TGTGCCAGCAGCTTAGATGCCGGGACAGCTACCTACGAGCAGTACTTC.